Below, 21 T cell receptor beta chains from the same sample are listed, as sequenced in a study of blood T cell repertoires in COVID-19. Sequenced by immunoSEQ multiplex PCR; TCRdb stores in-frame clones only, minus some. This table holds tens of thousands of clones, 82% found once. Material: peripheral blood. The receptors shown here come from a woman aged 60-75 years with acute or convalescent COVID-19.

This chain links TRBV9 with TRBJ2-3; TRBD1 is a possible D gene (6 bases). With 0 bases removed from V and 0 bases from J, the gap between germline ends came to 11 bases. Germline CDR1 SGDLS, CDR2 YYNGEE. The length of the CDR3 is 16 residues. For the CDR3, the DNA is TGTGCCAGCAGCGTAGAGGGGGATCCTAGCACAGATACGCAGTATTTT. Translated, it gives CASSVEGDPSTDTQYF.

This rearrangement joins TRBV7-2 to TRBJ2-2; D unresolved. Germline loops: CDR1 SGHTA, CDR2 FQGNSA. V was clipped by 2 bases and J by 3 bases, with 7 bases between them. The CDR3 sequence is 14 residues long. This chain's CDR3 is CASSLSRHTGELFF. DNA of the CDR3: TGTGCCAGCAGCTTATCCAGGCACACCGGGGAGCTGTTTTTT.

A few counts support this clone. This chain links TRBV6-5 with TRBJ2-5; TRBD2 matches at 8 bases. With V trimmed by 8 bases and J by 2 bases, 4 bases remained unmatched. The CDR3 totals 13 residues. Germline V gene lookup returns CDR1 MNHEY and CDR2 SVGAGI. CDR3 sequence (DNA): TGTGCCAGCGGCCCTAGCGGGCAAGAGACCCAGTACTTC. Its translation: CASGPSGQETQYF.

V is TRBV6-1 and J is TRBJ1-2; D is unclear. The CDR3 has 15 residues. Germline CDR1 MNHNS, CDR2 SASEGT. Trimming pared 2 bases from V and 6 bases from J, leaving 16 bases between. CDR3 bases: TGTGCCAGCAGTGAAACCTACCCGCCAGCGGATGGCTACACCTTC. Translated: CASSETYPPADGYTF.

The chain couples TRBV19 to TRBJ2-3; TRBD2 aligns across 8 bases. CDR3 size: 14 residues. Trimming took 6 bases from V and 4 from J; bases not matched to a gene: 6. The germline gives CDR1 LNHDA, CDR2 SQIVND (reference sequence). This CDR3 is CASRPGGGPDTQYF. For the CDR3, the DNA is TGTGCCAGTAGGCCGGGGGGGGGCCCAGATACGCAGTATTTT.

The rearrangement joins TRBV3-1 (or the pseudogene TRBV3-2) to TRBJ1-1, with D uncertain. Trimming removed 2 bases at V and 3 bases at J, with 7 bases between. Germline values: CDR1 LGHDT, CDR2 YNNKEL (reference sequence). The CDR3 extends over 13 amino acids. The CDR3 bases are TGTGCCAGCAGCCAACTTACTTACACTGAAGCTTTCTTT. Translation gives CASSQLTYTEAFF.

The sample holds one count of this clone. V gene TRBV10-3 combines with J gene TRBJ2-2; the D gene is possibly TRBD2 (7 bases). With 2 bases removed from V and 3 bases from J, the gap between germline ends came to 13 bases. The CDR3 runs to 16 residues. Germline CDR1 and CDR2: ENHRY and SYGVKD. CDR3 bases: TGTGCCATCAGTGAGCCCGCCGGGGGGCACACCGGGGAGCTGTTTTTT. It is translated as CAISEPAGGHTGELFF.

V usage is TRBV5-1 and J usage is TRBJ1-2; TRBD1 agrees at 7 bases. V lost 0 bases, J lost 5 bases, and 7 bases stayed unmatched. CDR1 is SGHRS, CDR2 YFSETQ, per germline. This CDR3 is built from 15 residues. CDR3 in DNA: TGCGCCAGCAGCTTGGTTACAGGGGAGTTTTATGGCTACACCTTC. As protein: CASSLVTGEFYGYTF.

The chain links TRBV30 to TRBJ2-2; no firm D call. The germline gives CDR1 GTSNPN, CDR2 SVGIG (reference sequence). This CDR3 spans 12 amino acids. V was clipped by 6 bases and J by 0 bases, with 5 bases between them. The CDR3 here is CACSANTGELFF. CDR3 DNA: TGTGCCTGCTCAGCGAACACCGGGGAGCTGTTTTTT.

The rearrangement links TRBV5-1 to TRBJ2-5; 10 bases are shared with TRBD2. V shed 2 bases and J 0 bases; nucleotides not matched to a gene: 1. Germline CDR1 is SGHRS and CDR2 is YFSETQ. This CDR3 has 15 amino acids. DNA of the CDR3: TGCGCCAGCAGCTTTAGCGGGGGGAACCAAGAGACCCAGTACTTC. It encodes CASSFSGGNQETQYF.

V is TRBV7-9 and J is TRBJ1-2; 10 positions match TRBD1. Trimming took 0 bases from V and 8 from J; bases not matched to a gene: 6. The CDR3 extends over 15 amino acids. CDR1 SEHNR and CDR2 FQNEAQ come from the germline V gene (reference sequence). CDR3 amino acids: CASSLAGDRGNGYTF. The CDR3 nucleotides are TGTGCCAGCAGCTTAGCCGGGGACAGGGGTAACGGCTACACCTTC.

The chain uses TRBV30 and TRBJ1-1, with 7 nucleotides matching TRBD1. Germline CDR1 GTSNPN, CDR2 SVGIG (reference sequence). The CDR3 has 13 amino acids. V lost 3 bases to trimming and J lost 7 bases; unmatched junction nucleotides: 8. CDR3 in amino acids: CAWSRQGLGEAFF. The CDR3 DNA follows: TGTGCCTGGAGCCGACAGGGATTGGGTGAAGCTTTCTTT.

This chain uses TRBV10-1 with TRBJ1-1; 10 nucleotides match TRBD1. J lost 4 bases, V lost 0 bases, and 2 bases had no gene match. Germline V gene sequence: CDR1 WNHNN, CDR2 SYGVQD (reference sequence). The CDR3 is 15 amino acids. The CDR3 spells CASSESGQGFTEAFF. The DNA of the CDR3 is TGCGCCAGCAGTGAGTCGGGACAGGGGTTCACTGAAGCTTTCTTT.

The sample holds a few counts of this clone. The chain recombines TRBV3-1 (or the pseudogene TRBV3-2) with TRBJ2-3, with 9 bases lining up with TRBD2. Trimming cost V 2 bases and J 1 base; bases outside gene matches: 4. The CDR3 sequence is 16 residues long. The germline gives CDR1 LGHDT, CDR2 YNNKEL (reference sequence). The CDR3 spells CASSQTRLAGTDTQYF. The CDR3 bases are TGTGCCAGCAGCCAAACGAGACTAGCGGGCACAGATACGCAGTATTTT.

The chain has TRBV7-3 and TRBJ2-3; TRBD1 matches 8 bases. Germline CDR1 and CDR2: SGHTA and FQGTGA. J lost 1 base, V lost 5 bases, and 2 bases had no gene match. This CDR3 contains 14 residues. The chain's CDR3 is CASSPDRGTDTQYF. CDR3 DNA sequence: TGTGCCAGCAGCCCGGACAGGGGCACAGATACGCAGTATTTT.

V and J are TRBV29-1 and TRBJ1-1, with D perhaps matching TRBD1 (5 bases). The CDR3 sequence is 13 residues long. The ends were cut back, 0 bases at V and 11 bases at J, with 16 bases in the middle. The germline CDR1 and CDR2 sequences are SQVTM and ANQGSEA. The CDR3 sequence is CSVEDPDRGGAFF. The CDR3 DNA reads as TGCAGCGTTGAAGATCCCGACCGTGGGGGGGCTTTCTTT. Filled out from reference TRBV29-1 and TRBJ1-1, the complete variable domain reads SAVISQKPSRDICQRGTSLTIQCQVDSQVTMMFWYRQQPGQSLTLIATANQGSEATYESGFVIDKFPISRPNLTFSTLTVSNMSPEDSSIYLCSVEDPDRGGAFFGQGTRLTVV.

V and J are TRBV27 and TRBJ1-5; tentative D call: TRBD1 (6 bases). The V gene lost 1 base and the J gene lost 4 bases, with 11 bases spanning the gap. Germline lookup yields CDR1 MNHEY and CDR2 SMNVEV (reference sequence). This CDR3 region has 15 residues. This CDR3 is CASSLYRAINQPQHF. In nucleotides, the CDR3 is TGTGCCAGCAGTTTATACAGGGCGATTAATCAGCCCCAGCATTTT.

This chain links TRBV6-5 with TRBJ2-3; 7 nucleotides align to TRBD2. The germline V gene has CDR1 MNHEY and CDR2 SVGAGI. CDR3 length: 16 amino acids. V shed 0 bases and J 2 bases; nucleotides not matched to a gene: 5. The CDR3 DNA is TGTGCCAGCAGTTACTCCGGAGCGGGACTCACAGATACGCAGTATTTT. Protein product: CASSYSGAGLTDTQYF.

This chain joins TRBV4-1 and TRBJ1-1; D is unclear. The germline CDR1 and CDR2 sequences are MGHRA and YSYEKL. The V and J ends lost 3 bases and 0 bases respectively, with 11 bases between them. This CDR3 comprises 15 residues. CDR3 DNA: TGCGCCAGCAGCCAGGAGGGAGGGATGAACACTGAAGCTTTCTTT. This codes for CASSQEGGMNTEAFF.

This rearrangement joins TRBV5-1 to TRBJ2-1, with 11 positions matching TRBD2. There are 15 residues in the CDR3. CDR1 and CDR2 (germline): SGHRS, YFSETQ. V was pared by 0 bases and J by 6 bases, with 2 bases of the junction left unmatched. The CDR3 DNA sequence: TGCGCCAGCAGCTTGGGCGGACTAGCGGGCAATGAGCAGTTCTTC. Its protein is CASSLGGLAGNEQFF. Variable domain in full (rest from reference TRBV5-1 and TRBJ2-1): KAGVTQTPRYLIKTRGQQVTLSCSPISGHRSVSWYQQTPGQGLQFLFEYFSETQRNKGNFPGRFSGRQFSNSRSEMNVSTLELGDSALYLCASSLGGLAGNEQFFGPGTRLTVL.

This clone was seen more than once but under ten times. V and J are TRBV6-2 or TRBV6-3 and TRBJ1-1; D is undetermined. Germline CDR1 MNHEY, CDR2 SVGEGT. The CDR3 loop spans 14 amino acids. Trimming removed 6 bases at V and 4 bases at J, with 15 bases between. CDR3 coding DNA: TGTGCCAGCAGCCTGACTGTAGGTGGCACTGAAGCTTTCTTT. Protein product: CASSLTVGGTEAFF.